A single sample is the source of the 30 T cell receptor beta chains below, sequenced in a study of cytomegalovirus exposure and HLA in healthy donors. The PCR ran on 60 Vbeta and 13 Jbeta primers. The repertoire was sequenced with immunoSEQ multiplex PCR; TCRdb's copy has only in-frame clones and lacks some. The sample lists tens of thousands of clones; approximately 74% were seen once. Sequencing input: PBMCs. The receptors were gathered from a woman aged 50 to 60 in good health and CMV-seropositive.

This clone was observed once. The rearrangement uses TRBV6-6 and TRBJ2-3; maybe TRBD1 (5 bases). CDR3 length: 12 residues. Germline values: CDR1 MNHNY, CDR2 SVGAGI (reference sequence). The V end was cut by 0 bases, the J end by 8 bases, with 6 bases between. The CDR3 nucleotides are TGTGCCAGCAGTTACTCGGACACTACGCAGTATTTT. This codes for CASSYSDTTQYF.

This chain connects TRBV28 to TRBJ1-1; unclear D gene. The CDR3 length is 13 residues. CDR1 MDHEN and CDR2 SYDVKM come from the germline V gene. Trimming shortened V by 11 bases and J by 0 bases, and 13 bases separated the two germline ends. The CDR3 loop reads CAVRRDLNTEAFF. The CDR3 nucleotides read TGTGCCGTCCGGCGGGATCTGAACACTGAAGCTTTCTTT.

The chain's CDR3 is CASSFKRGRLNEQFF. As DNA, the CDR3 is TGCGCCAGCAGCTTCAAGCGGGGGAGACTCAATGAGCAGTTCTTC. The V gene is TRBV5-1, the J gene TRBJ2-1; 8 nucleotides match TRBD2. This CDR3 is built from 15 residues. Germline loops: CDR1 SGHRS, CDR2 YFSETQ. V lost 2 bases and J lost 6; bases outside the gene matches: 7.

The CDR3 loop is CARATGTSGLYEQYF. CDR3 coding DNA: TGTGCCAGAGCAACCGGGACTAGCGGGCTCTACGAGCAGTACTTC. The V call is TRBV30, the J call TRBJ2-7; 12 bases fit TRBD2. V shed 8 bases, J shed 3 bases, and the junction held 11 bases outside the gene matches. CDR1 and CDR2 from the germline V gene are GTSNPN and SVGIG (reference sequence). The CDR3 totals 15 residues. The full variable domain, completed using reference TRBV30 and TRBJ2-7, is SQTIHQWPATLVQPVGSPLSLECTVEGTSNPNLYWYRQAAGRGLQLLFYSVGIGQISSEVPQNLSASRPQDRQFILSSKKLLLSDSGFYLCARATGTSGLYEQYFGPGTRLTVT.

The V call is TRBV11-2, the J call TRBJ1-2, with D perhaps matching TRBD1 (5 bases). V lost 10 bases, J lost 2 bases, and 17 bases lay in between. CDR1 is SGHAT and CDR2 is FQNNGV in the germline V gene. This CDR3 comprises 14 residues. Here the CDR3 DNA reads TGTGCCACCTCGATTCCGGACAAGAACTATGGCTACACCTTC. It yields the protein CATSIPDKNYGYTF.

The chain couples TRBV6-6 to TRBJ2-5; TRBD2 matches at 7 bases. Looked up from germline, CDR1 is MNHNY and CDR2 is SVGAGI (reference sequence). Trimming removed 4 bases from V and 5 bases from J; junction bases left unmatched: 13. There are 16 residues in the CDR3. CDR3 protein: CASSSHQAGTGETQYF. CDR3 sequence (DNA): TGTGCCAGCAGTTCTCATCAAGCGGGGACTGGGGAGACCCAGTACTTC.

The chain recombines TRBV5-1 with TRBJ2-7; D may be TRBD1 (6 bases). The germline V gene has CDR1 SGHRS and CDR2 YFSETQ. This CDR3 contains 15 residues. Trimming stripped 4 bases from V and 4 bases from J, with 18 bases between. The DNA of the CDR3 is TGCGCCAGCAGCATCCAACAGGGTAGTATTTACGAGCAGTACTTC. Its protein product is CASSIQQGSIYEQYF.

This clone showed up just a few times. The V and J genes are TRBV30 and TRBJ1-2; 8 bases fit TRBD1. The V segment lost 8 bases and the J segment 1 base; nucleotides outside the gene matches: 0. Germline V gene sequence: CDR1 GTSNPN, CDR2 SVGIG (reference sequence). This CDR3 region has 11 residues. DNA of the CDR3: TGTGCCGGACAGGGTAACTATGGCTACACCTTC. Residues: CAGQGNYGYTF.

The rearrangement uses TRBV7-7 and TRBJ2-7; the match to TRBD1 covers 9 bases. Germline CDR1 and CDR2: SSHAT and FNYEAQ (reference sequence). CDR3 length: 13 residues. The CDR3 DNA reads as TGTGCTAGCTCCACGGGGACAGGGTCCGAGCAGTACTTC. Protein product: CASSTGTGSEQYF. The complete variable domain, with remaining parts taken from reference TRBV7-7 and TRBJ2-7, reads GAGVSQSPRYKVTKRGQDVTLRCDPISSHATLYWYQQALGQGPEFLTYFNYEAQPDKSGLPSDRFSAERPEGSISTLTIQRTEQRDSAMYRCASSTGTGSEQYFGPGTRLTVT.

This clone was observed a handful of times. The CDR3 nucleotides are TGTGCCAGCAGCTTACGCCGGACTAGCGGGAGGGCCGGTTACAATGAGCAGTTCTTC. Translating it yields CASSLRRTSGRAGYNEQFF. The chain recombines TRBV7-3 with TRBJ2-1; 15 bases fit TRBD2. The CDR3 runs 19 residues. The germline V gene encodes CDR1 SGHTA and CDR2 FQGTGA. With 2 bases clipped from V and 4 bases from J, the junction kept 9 bases outside the gene matches. Combining the CDR3 with reference TRBV7-3 and TRBJ2-1 gives the whole variable domain GAGVSQTPSNKVTEKGKYVELRCDPISGHTALYWYRQSLGQGPEFLIYFQGTGAADDSGLPNDRFFAVRPEGSVSTLKIQRTERGDSAVYLCASSLRRTSGRAGYNEQFFGPGTRLTVL.

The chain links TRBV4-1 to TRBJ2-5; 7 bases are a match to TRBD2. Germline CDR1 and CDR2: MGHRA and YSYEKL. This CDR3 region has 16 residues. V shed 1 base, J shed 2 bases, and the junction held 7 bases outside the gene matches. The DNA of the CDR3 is TGCGCCAGCAGCCAAGTAGGCGGTAGCGGGCAAGAGACCCAGTACTTC. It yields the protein CASSQVGGSGQETQYF.

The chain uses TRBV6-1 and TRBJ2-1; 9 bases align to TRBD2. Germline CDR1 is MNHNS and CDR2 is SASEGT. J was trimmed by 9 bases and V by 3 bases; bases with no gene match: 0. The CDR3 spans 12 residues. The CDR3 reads CASSERGGEQFF. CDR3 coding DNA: TGTGCCAGCAGTGAGCGGGGGGGTGAGCAGTTCTTC.

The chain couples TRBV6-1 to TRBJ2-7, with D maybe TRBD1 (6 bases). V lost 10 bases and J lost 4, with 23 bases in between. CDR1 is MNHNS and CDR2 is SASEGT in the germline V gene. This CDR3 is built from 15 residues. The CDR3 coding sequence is TGTGCCACTCAGTTGGGACACACCGGGTCATACGAGCAGTACTTC. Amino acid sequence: CATQLGHTGSYEQYF.

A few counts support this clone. As DNA, the CDR3 is TGCGCCAGCCGGACAGACTTGAATCAGCCCCAGCATTTT. Protein sequence: CASRTDLNQPQHF. This rearrangement joins TRBV10-2 to TRBJ1-5, with TRBD1 as a possible D gene (6 bases). Germline V CDR1 and CDR2: WSHSY, SAAADI. CDR3 size: 13 residues. The V gene lost 8 bases and the J gene lost 4 bases, with 12 bases spanning the gap.

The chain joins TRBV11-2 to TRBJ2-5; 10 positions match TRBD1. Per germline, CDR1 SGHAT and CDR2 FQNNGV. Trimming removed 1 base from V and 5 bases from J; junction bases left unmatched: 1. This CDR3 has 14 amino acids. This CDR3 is CASSLGQGAETQYF. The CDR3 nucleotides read TGTGCCAGCAGCTTAGGACAGGGGGCTGAGACCCAGTACTTC. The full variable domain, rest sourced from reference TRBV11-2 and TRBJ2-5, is EAGVAQSPRYKIIEKRQSVAFWCNPISGHATLYWYQQILGQGPKLLIQFQNNGVVDDSQLPKDRFSAERLKGVDSTLKIQPAKLEDSAVYLCASSLGQGAETQYFGPGTRLLVL.

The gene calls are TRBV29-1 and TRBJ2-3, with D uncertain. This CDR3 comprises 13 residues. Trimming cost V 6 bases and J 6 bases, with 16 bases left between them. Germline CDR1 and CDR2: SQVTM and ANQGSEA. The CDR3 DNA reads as TGCAGCGTCGTTTCGCCCCCGGTGGATACGCAGTATTTT. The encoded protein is CSVVSPPVDTQYF.

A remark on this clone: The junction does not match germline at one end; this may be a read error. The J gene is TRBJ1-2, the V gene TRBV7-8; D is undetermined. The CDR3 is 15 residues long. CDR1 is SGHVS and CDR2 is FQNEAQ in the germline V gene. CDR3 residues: CASSLGGGRNSGYTF. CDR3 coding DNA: TGTGCCAGCAGCTTAGGAGGCGGGCGGAACTCTGGCTACACCTTC.

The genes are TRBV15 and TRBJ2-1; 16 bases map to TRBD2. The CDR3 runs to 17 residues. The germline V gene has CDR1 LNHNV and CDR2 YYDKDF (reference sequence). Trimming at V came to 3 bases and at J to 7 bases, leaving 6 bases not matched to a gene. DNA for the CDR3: TGTGCCACCAGCAGGGGACTAGCGGGAGGGCCAGGTAATGAGCAGTTCTTC. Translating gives CATSRGLAGGPGNEQFF. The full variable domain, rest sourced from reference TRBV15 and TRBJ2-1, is DAMVIQNPRYQVTQFGKPVTLSCSQTLNHNVMYWYQQKSSQAPKLLFHYYDKDFNNEADTPDNFQSRRPNTSFCFLDIRSPGLGDTAMYLCATSRGLAGGPGNEQFFGPGTRLTVL.

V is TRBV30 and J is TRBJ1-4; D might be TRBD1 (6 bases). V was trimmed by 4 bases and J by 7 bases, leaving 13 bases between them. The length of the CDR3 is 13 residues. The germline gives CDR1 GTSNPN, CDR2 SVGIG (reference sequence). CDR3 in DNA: TGTGCCTGGAAGGGGGGGAGAGGTGAAAAACTGTTTTTT. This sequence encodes CAWKGGRGEKLFF. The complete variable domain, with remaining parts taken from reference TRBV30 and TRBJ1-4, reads SQTIHQWPATLVQPVGSPLSLECTVEGTSNPNLYWYRQAAGRGLQLLFYSVGIGQISSEVPQNLSASRPQDRQFILSSKKLLLSDSGFYLCAWKGGRGEKLFFGSGTQLSVL.

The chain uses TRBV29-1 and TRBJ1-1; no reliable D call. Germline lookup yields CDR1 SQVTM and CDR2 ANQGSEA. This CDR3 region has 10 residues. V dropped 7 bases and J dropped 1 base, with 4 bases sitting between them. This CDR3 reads CSAKNTEAFF. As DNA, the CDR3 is TGCAGCGCAAAGAACACTGAAGCTTTCTTT.

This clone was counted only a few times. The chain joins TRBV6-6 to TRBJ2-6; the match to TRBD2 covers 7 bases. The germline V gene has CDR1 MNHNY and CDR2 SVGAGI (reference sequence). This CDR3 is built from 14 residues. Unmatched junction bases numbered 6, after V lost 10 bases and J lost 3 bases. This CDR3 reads CATMGRGGANVLTF. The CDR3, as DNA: TGTGCCACCATGGGGAGGGGTGGGGCCAACGTCCTGACTTTC.

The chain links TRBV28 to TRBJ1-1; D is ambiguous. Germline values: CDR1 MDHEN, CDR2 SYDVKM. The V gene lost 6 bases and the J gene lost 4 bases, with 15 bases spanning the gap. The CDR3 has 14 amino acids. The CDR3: CASRLRVRGTEAFF. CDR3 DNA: TGTGCCAGCAGACTGAGGGTTCGGGGCACTGAAGCTTTCTTT. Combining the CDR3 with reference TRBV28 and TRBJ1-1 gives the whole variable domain DVKVTQSSRYLVKRTGEKVFLECVQDMDHENMFWYRQDPGLGLRLIYFSYDVKMKEKGDIPEGYSVSREKKERFSLILESASTNQTSMYLCASRLRVRGTEAFFGQGTRLTVV.

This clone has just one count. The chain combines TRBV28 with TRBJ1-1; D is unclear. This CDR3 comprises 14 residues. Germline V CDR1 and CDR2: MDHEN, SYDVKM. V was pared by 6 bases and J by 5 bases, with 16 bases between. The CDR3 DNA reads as TGTGCCAGCAGGCAAGGGCGGGGATGGACTGAAGCTTTCTTT. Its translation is CASRQGRGWTEAFF. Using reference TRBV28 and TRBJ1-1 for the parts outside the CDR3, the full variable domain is DVKVTQSSRYLVKRTGEKVFLECVQDMDHENMFWYRQDPGLGLRLIYFSYDVKMKEKGDIPEGYSVSREKKERFSLILESASTNQTSMYLCASRQGRGWTEAFFGQGTRLTVV.

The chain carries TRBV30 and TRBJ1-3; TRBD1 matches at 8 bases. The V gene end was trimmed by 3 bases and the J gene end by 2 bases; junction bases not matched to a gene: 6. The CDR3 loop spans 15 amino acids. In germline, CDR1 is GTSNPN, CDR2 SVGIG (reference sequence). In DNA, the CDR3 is TGTGCCTGGAGCAAAGGACAGGGCCCTGGAAACACCATATATTTT. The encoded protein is CAWSKGQGPGNTIYF.

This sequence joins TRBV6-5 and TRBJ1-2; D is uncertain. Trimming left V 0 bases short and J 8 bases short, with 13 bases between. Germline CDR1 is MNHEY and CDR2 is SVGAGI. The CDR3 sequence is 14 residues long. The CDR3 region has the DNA TGTGCCAGCAGTTACTCTCCGGGTGCGGGAGGCTACACCTTC. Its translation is CASSYSPGAGGYTF.

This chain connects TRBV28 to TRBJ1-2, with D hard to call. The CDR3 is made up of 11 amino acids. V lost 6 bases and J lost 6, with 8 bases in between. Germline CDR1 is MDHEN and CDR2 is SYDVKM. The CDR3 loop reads CASSRRDGYTF. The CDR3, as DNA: TGTGCCAGCAGCCGCCGGGATGGCTACACCTTC.

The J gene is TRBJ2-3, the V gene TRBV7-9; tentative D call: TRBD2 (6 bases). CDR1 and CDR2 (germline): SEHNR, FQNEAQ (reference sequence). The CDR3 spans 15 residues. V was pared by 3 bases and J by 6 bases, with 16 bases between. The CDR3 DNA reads TGTGCCAGCAGCTTTCAAGCGGGCCTCTCGGATACGCAGTATTTT. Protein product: CASSFQAGLSDTQYF.

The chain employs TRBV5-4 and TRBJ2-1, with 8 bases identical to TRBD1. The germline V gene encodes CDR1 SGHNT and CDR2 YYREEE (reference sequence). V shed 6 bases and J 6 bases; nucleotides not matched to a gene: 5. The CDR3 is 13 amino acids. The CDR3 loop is CASNRQGSNEQFF. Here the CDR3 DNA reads TGTGCCAGCAACCGACAGGGGAGCAATGAGCAGTTCTTC.

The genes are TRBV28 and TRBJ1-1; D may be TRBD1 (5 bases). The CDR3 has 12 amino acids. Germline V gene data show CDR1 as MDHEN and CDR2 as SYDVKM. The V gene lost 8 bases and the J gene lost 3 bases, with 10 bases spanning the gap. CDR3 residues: CASRGGDTEAFF. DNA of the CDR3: TGTGCCAGCCGGGGCGGGGACACTGAAGCTTTCTTT.

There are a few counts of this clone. The chain's CDR3 is CASGSGSITGELFF. The CDR3 DNA follows: TGTGCCAGTGGTAGCGGGAGTATTACCGGGGAGCTGTTTTTT. The chain uses TRBV2 and TRBJ2-2, with 9 nucleotides matching TRBD2. Germline V gives CDR1 SNHLY, CDR2 FYNNEI. The CDR3 length is 14 residues. V trimming: 9 bases; J trimming: 5 bases; junction bases outside the gene matches: 7.